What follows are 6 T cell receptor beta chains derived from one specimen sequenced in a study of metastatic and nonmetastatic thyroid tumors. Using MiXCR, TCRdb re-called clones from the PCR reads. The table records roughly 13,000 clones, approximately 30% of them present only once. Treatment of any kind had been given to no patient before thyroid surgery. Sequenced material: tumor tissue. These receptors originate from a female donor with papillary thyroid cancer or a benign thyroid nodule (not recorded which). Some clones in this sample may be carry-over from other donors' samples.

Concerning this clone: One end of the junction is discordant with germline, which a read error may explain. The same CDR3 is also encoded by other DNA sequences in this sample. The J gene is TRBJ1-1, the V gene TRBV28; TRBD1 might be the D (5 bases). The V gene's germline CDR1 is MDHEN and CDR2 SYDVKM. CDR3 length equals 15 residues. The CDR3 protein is CASRPPRDSITEAFF. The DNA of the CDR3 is TGTGCCAGCAGACCTCCTCGTGACAGTATCACTGAAGCTTTCTTC.

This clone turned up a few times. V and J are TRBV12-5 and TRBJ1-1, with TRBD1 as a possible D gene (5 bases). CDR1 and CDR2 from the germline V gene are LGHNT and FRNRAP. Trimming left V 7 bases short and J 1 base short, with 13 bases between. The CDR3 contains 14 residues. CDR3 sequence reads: CASVIWGSNTEAFF. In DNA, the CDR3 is TGTGCTAGTGTGATCTGGGGCTCGAACACTGAAGCTTTCTTT.

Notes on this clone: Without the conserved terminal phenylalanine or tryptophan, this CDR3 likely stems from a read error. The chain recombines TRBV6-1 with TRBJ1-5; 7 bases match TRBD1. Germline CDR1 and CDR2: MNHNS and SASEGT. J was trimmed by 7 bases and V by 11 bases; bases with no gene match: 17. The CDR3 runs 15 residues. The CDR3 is CAGQDGGTWGQPQHL. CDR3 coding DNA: TGTGCCGGACAGGATGGTGGGACATGGGGACAGCCCCAGCATCTT.

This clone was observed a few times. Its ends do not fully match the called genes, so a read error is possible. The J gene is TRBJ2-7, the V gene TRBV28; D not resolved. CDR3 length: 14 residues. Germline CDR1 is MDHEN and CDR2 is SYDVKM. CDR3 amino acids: CASEESFGSYERYF. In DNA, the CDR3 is TGTGCCAGCGAGGAGTCGTTCGGCTCCTACGAGCGGTACTTC.

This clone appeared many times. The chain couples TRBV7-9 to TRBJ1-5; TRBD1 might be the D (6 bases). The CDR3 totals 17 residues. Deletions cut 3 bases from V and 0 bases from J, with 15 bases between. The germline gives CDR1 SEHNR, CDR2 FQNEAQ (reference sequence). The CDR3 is CASSFAGADYSNQPQHF. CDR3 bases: TGTGCCAGCAGCTTCGCGGGGGCGGATTATAGCAATCAGCCCCAGCATTTT.

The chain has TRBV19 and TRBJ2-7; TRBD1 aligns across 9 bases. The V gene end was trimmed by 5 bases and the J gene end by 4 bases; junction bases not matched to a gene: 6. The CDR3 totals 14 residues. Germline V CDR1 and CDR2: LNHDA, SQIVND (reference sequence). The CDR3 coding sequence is TGTGCCAGTAGTCCGACAGGGGGTGATTACGAGCAGTACTTC. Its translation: CASSPTGGDYEQYF.